This T cell receptor (beta chain) was profiled in a study of blood T cell repertoires in COVID-19. Overall study: Samples representing acute and convalescent COVID-19 were sourced from the United States, Italy and Spain. T cells, B-cell-depleted T cells, or PBMCs supplied cDNA or gDNA.

Trimming removed 3 bases from V and 4 bases from J, with 7 bases in between. This CDR3 has 13 amino acids. Germline CDR1 reads SEHNR; CDR2 reads FQNEAQ (reference sequence). Per the original methods: Amplification from reference gene primers served as the basis for estimated nucleated cell counts. The assay was immunoSEQ multiplex PCR, and TCRdb's table has in-frame clones only and misses some. The D gene and trimming were derived from the DNA, and the V and J assignments and clone size from that table. The repertoire holds under 250,000 clones, approximately 87% seen once, with approximately 2.5% in the top ten.

This receptor was taken from a woman in her sixties or seventies with active or convalescent COVID-19. The V and J genes are TRBV7-9 and TRBJ1-5; D not certain. The specimen was peripheral blood. CDR3 nucleotide sequence: TGTGCCAGCAGCTTCGAGCAAAATCAGCCCCAGCATTTT. Its protein product is CASSFEQNQPQHF.